A single sample is the source of the 8 T cell receptor beta chains below, sequenced in a study of T cell repertoires in cytomegalovirus infection. Antigens of these TCRs are unknown. MiXCR, applied by TCRdb to the reads, yields one record per CDR3 protein. Here the sample spans hundreds of thousands of distinct CDR3 sequences, roughly 30% being singletons. Source: cultured CD8+ T cells from PBMCs, taken from culture after CMV antigen stimulation. These receptors all come from a human donor in good health (CMV status not recorded). Some clones in this sample may be carry-over from other donors' samples.

The chain has TRBV6-2 or TRBV6-3 and TRBJ2-1; 14 nucleotides line up with TRBD2. Trimming at V came to 4 bases and at J to 4 bases, leaving 6 bases not matched to a gene. This CDR3 spans 17 amino acids. CDR1 is MNHEY, CDR2 SVGEGT, per germline. The CDR3 loop reads CASSWGTSGGPYNEQFF. For the CDR3, the DNA is TGTGCCAGCAGTTGGGGGACTAGCGGGGGCCCTTACAATGAGCAGTTCTTC.

The chain carries TRBV16 and TRBJ2-3; TRBD2 is a possible D gene (6 bases). The CDR3 spans 15 residues. CDR1 and CDR2 (germline): KGHSY, FQNENV. V dropped 2 bases and J dropped 2 bases, with 11 bases sitting between them. The CDR3 here is CASSQGTFLTDTQYF. In nucleotides, the CDR3 is TGTGCCAGCAGCCAAGGGACTTTCCTCACAGATACGCAGTATTTT.

A remark on this clonotype: An end of the junction differs from the germline gene, which may be a read error. The chain joins TRBV7-7 to TRBJ1-6; no clear D. Germline V gene lookup returns CDR1 SSHAT and CDR2 FNYEAQ (reference sequence). This CDR3 is built from 18 residues. The CDR3 DNA follows: TGTGCTAGCAGCCTAATAGGAGTGAAGGGATACAACTATTCACCCCTCCACTTT. Protein product: CASSLIGVKGYNYSPLHF.

The chain couples TRBV2 to TRBJ1-1; TRBD1 might be the D (6 bases). V lost 2 bases to trimming and J lost 7 bases, with 29 bases between them. This CDR3 has 19 amino acids. CDR1 and CDR2 (germline): SNHLY, FYNNEI. CDR3 coding DNA: TGTGCCAGCAGTGAAAACCCCCCTTACGACAGGACCAGAGGGAGTGAAGCTTTCTTT. As protein: CASSENPPYDRTRGSEAFF.

The gene calls are TRBV12-3 or TRBV12-4 and TRBJ2-5, with 7 bases that match TRBD1. The CDR3 has 13 residues. V shed 4 bases and J 6 bases; nucleotides not matched to a gene: 5. CDR3 region: CASSSTGEQTQYF. The CDR3 DNA reads TGTGCCAGCAGTTCAACAGGGGAACAGACCCAGTACTTC.

This clonotype was counted many times. The chain uses TRBV7-2 and TRBJ2-1; 9 bases map to TRBD1. J lost 5 bases, V lost 2 bases, and 1 base had no gene match. CDR3 length equals 14 residues. Germline CDR1 is SGHTA and CDR2 is FQGNSA. CDR3 DNA sequence: TGTGCCAGCAGCTTAAACAGGGGGCACAATGAGCAGTTCTTC. Encoded protein: CASSLNRGHNEQFF.

This chain connects TRBV3-1 to TRBJ2-7, with TRBD1 identical over 9 bases. There are 15 residues in the CDR3. The V segment lost 4 bases and the J segment 0 bases; nucleotides outside the gene matches: 4. In germline, CDR1 is LGHDT, CDR2 YNNKEL (reference sequence). The CDR3 DNA is TGTGCCAGCAGCCCCACGGGACAGGGCTCCTACGAGCAGTACTTC. Protein product: CASSPTGQGSYEQYF.

This clonotype was seen only a few times. The chain combines TRBV29-1 with TRBJ2-7, with TRBD1 matching over 9 bases. The CDR3 consists of 13 residues. In germline, CDR1 is SQVTM, CDR2 ANQGSEA. The V and J ends lost 7 bases and 1 base, in that order; junction bases with no gene match: 5. The chain's CDR3 is CSARTGASYEQYF. The CDR3 DNA reads as TGCAGCGCCCGGACAGGGGCGTCCTACGAGCAGTACTTC.